This T cell receptor (beta chain) emerged from a study of T cell repertoires in aging, cancer and after chemotherapy. This clonotype rates as medium-sized (0.01 to 0.1%). Trimming removed 6 bases at V and 5 bases at J, with 20 bases between. Germline CDR1 is MNHNS and CDR2 is SASEGT. The CDR3 has 16 residues. A mixed TRB-A/B primer pool amplified rearranged TRB by multiplex touch-down PCR. TCRdb reprocessed the multiplex PCR reads with MiXCR, giving one entry per CDR3 protein. The sample has about 2,000 distinct CDR3 sequences; approximately 20% are singletons. TCR beta rearrangements were amplified from peripheral blood genomic DNA.

Sequenced material: blood. The origin of this receptor is a human donor with a solid tumor. The J gene is TRBJ1-5, the V gene TRBV6-1; no firm D call. CDR3 sequence: CASRARPSGPDQPQHF. The CDR3 nucleotides read TGTGCCAGCAGAGCCAGACCCTCGGGCCCGGATCAGCCCCAGCATTTT.